Listed below are T cell receptor beta chains from one sample, sequenced in a study of blood T cell repertoires in COVID-19. Measured with immunoSEQ multiplex PCR; TCRdb has only the in-frame clones, and not every one. The sample shows 15,000 to 20,000 clones, 87% of them seen only once. Sequences were obtained from peripheral blood. These receptors all come from a human donor in a cohort sampled during active COVID-19. The CDR3 runs from the conserved cysteine through the conserved F or W. A D gene is named only where the DNA matches it firmly. The size of a clone is reported for some rows only, either as once, few or many, or as a class for expanded clones.

j_gene: TRBJ2-7
abundance: -
v_gene: TRBV7-9
d_gene: TRBD1
CDR3nt: TGTGCCAGCAGCTCGACACAGGGGGCAGGGTACGAGCAGTACTTC
CDR3aa: CASSSTQGAGYEQYF

j_gene: TRBJ2-1
abundance: -
v_gene: TRBV9
d_gene: TRBD2
CDR3nt: TGTGCCAGCAGCGTAGAGGGACTAGGGTCGTATGAGCAGTTCTTC
CDR3aa: CASSVEGLGSYEQFF

j_gene: TRBJ1-1
abundance: -
v_gene: TRBV18
d_gene: -
CDR3nt: TGTGCCAGCTCACCTTTTGGGCTCGGGGGAGGGGGTCCAACTGAAGCTTTCTTT
CDR3aa: CASSPFGLGGGGPTEAFF

j_gene: TRBJ1-5
abundance: -
v_gene: TRBV5-5
d_gene: TRBD1
CDR3nt: TGTGCCAGCAGCGCCGGGACAGGGTCCTATAGCAATCAGCCCCAGCATTTT
CDR3aa: CASSAGTGSYSNQPQHF

j_gene: TRBJ2-7
abundance: -
v_gene: TRBV7-6
d_gene: -
CDR3nt: TGTGCCAGCAGCTTAGAAGGGGGCGCGGCGGGGGGCACCTACGAGCAGTACTTC
CDR3aa: CASSLEGGAAGGTYEQYF

j_gene: TRBJ1-5
abundance: -
v_gene: TRBV2
d_gene: -
CDR3nt: TGTGCCAGCAGTGTGGACATTAGCAATCAGCCCCAGCATTTT
CDR3aa: CASSVDISNQPQHF

j_gene: TRBJ1-1
abundance: -
v_gene: TRBV27
d_gene: -
CDR3nt: TGTGCCAGCAGTTTATCGTATCACACTGAAGCTTTCTTT
CDR3aa: CASSLSYHTEAFF

j_gene: TRBJ1-2
abundance: -
v_gene: TRBV7-8
d_gene: -
CDR3nt: -
CDR3aa: CASSFGSGIGGYTF

j_gene: TRBJ2-7
abundance: once
v_gene: TRBV11-2
d_gene: -
CDR3nt: TGTGCCAGCAGCTTAGCAGGGGGAGGCGAGCAGTACTTC
CDR3aa: CASSLAGGGEQYF

j_gene: TRBJ1-1
abundance: -
v_gene: TRBV7-9
d_gene: TRBD1
CDR3nt: TGTGCCAGCAGCGCATCCGGGACAGTGAACACTGAAGCTTTCTTT
CDR3aa: CASSASGTVNTEAFF